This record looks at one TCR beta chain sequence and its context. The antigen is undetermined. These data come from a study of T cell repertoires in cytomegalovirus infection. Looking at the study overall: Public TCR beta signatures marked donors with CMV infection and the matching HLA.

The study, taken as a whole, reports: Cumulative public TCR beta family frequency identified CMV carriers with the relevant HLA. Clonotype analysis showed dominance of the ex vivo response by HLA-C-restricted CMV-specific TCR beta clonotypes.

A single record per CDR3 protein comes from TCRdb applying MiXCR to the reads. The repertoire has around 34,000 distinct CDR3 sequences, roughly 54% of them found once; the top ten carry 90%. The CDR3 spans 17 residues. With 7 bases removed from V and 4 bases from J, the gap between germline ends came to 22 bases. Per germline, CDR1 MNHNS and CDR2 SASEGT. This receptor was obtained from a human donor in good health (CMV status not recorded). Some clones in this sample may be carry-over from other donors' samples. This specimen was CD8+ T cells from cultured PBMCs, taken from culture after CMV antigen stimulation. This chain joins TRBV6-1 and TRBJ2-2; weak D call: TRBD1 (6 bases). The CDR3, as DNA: TGTGCCAGCACCCCGGTACAGGGAATGAGTTCCACCGGGGAGCTGTTTTTT. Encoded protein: CASTPVQGMSSTGELFF.